These T cell receptor beta chains were read from a single sample in a study of Tregs in tolerant kidney transplant recipients. Assay used: immunoSEQ multiplex PCR; TCRdb lists only in-frame clones, some missing. The table has about 100,000 clones, roughly 93% seen once. This sample comprised CD4+ T cells from blood, obtained before the transplant. The receptor source for this set is a human donor who received a combined kidney and bone marrow transplant. Each CDR3 is given with its conserved first and last residue. D genes are given only for firm matches. Part of the rows lack a size; the others show once, few, many or a class for expanded clones.

v_call: TRBV11-3; d_call: -; clone_size: few; j_call: TRBJ2-2; cdr3_nt: TGTGCCAGCAGCCCTCAAGGGCCAGCGGACGGGGAGCTGTTTTTT; cdr3_aa: CASSPQGPADGELFF
v_call: TRBV1; d_call: -; clone_size: -; j_call: TRBJ2-4; cdr3_nt: TGCACCAGCAGCCAAGAGGGTAGCGTTGGGGCCAAAAACATTCAGTACTTC; cdr3_aa: CTSSQEGSVGAKNIQYF
v_call: TRBV7-9; d_call: TRBD1; clone_size: once; j_call: TRBJ1-2; cdr3_nt: TGTGCCAGCAGCGTGGGACAGCCCTATGGCTACACCTTC; cdr3_aa: CASSVGQPYGYTF
v_call: TRBV19; d_call: -; clone_size: -; j_call: TRBJ1-2; cdr3_nt: TGTGCCAGTAGTATGGGCGGGATCGGGGAAGGCTACACCTTC; cdr3_aa: CASSMGGIGEGYTF
v_call: TRBV30; d_call: -; clone_size: -; j_call: TRBJ2-7; cdr3_nt: TGTGCCTGCAACGGGAGATCGGATGACGAGCAGTACTTC; cdr3_aa: CACNGRSDDEQYF
v_call: TRBV7-2; d_call: TRBD1; clone_size: -; j_call: TRBJ1-3; cdr3_nt: TGTGCCAGCAGCCTTACAGGGGGTAACTCTGGAAACACCATATATTTT; cdr3_aa: CASSLTGGNSGNTIYF
v_call: TRBV19; d_call: TRBD1; clone_size: -; j_call: TRBJ1-2; cdr3_nt: TGTGCCAGTAGTCTCCGGGGGACAGCTACTAACTATGGCTACACCTTC; cdr3_aa: CASSLRGTATNYGYTF
v_call: TRBV30; d_call: -; clone_size: -; j_call: TRBJ1-3; cdr3_nt: TGTGCCTGGAGTGTACGACAGTCTGGAAACACCATATATTTT; cdr3_aa: CAWSVRQSGNTIYF
v_call: TRBV19; d_call: -; clone_size: -; j_call: TRBJ1-5; cdr3_nt: TGTGCCAGTATGCCACAGGGATTGGGTCAGCCCCAGCATTTT; cdr3_aa: CASMPQGLGQPQHF
v_call: TRBV6-6; d_call: -; clone_size: few; j_call: TRBJ1-4; cdr3_nt: TGTGCCAGCAGTTGGGGGGGCAGTAATGAAAAACTGTTTTTT; cdr3_aa: CASSWGGSNEKLFF
v_call: TRBV27; d_call: TRBD2; clone_size: -; j_call: TRBJ2-7; cdr3_nt: TGTGCCAGCAGTCCCCCCTGGGGCGGGAGCGGCGAGCAGTACTTC; cdr3_aa: CASSPPWGGSGEQYF
v_call: TRBV7-9; d_call: TRBD1; clone_size: -; j_call: TRBJ1-5; cdr3_nt: TGTGCCAGCAGCCATAACCGGGACAGCTATAGCAATCAGCCCCAGCATTTT; cdr3_aa: CASSHNRDSYSNQPQHF
v_call: TRBV5-1; d_call: -; clone_size: -; j_call: TRBJ2-7; cdr3_nt: TGCGCCAGCAGCCCAAGGGGGGGGACGCCGGGGTACGAGCAGTACTTC; cdr3_aa: CASSPRGGTPGYEQYF